Sequencing of this T cell receptor beta chain was carried out in a study of cytomegalovirus exposure and HLA in healthy donors. General study results and limits: In an earlier analysis, productive rearrangement rates for most beta V segments clustered near 90% or 30%.

Germline V CDR1 and CDR2: SGHAT, FQNNGV. The length of the CDR3 is 16 residues. Trimming took 4 bases from V and 9 from J; bases not matched to a gene: 14. In regard to this clone: Its cognate antigen is unknown.

PCR was performed using 60 Vbeta and 13 Jbeta primers. Only in-frame clones appear in the TCRdb table, and some are missing; sequencing was by immunoSEQ multiplex PCR. The table shows 55,000 to 85,000 clones, with more than 80% occurring only once. Input material: PBMCs. This rearrangement joins TRBV11-2 to TRBJ2-3, with 9 bases identical to TRBD1. The TCR was taken from a woman aged 30 to 39 in good health and CMV-seronegative. The CDR3 nucleotides read TGTGCCAGCAGCTCTACACAGGGGGCTTGGGGTCGCACGCAGTATTTT. It codes for CASSSTQGAWGRTQYF.